This T cell receptor beta chain came from a study of T cell repertoires in cytomegalovirus infection. Using its own MiXCR run on the reads, TCRdb lists one record per CDR3 protein. The profile shows roughly 640,000 distinct CDR3 sequences, roughly 24% of them singletons. Germline CDR1 reads LNHDA; CDR2 reads SQIVND (reference sequence). There are 15 residues in the CDR3. V was shortened by 3 bases and J by 7 bases, with 16 bases between the two germline ends. This clonotype has a count of ten or more. The sequenced material came from CD8+ T cells from PBMCs. The clonotype originates from a human donor in good health (CMV status not recorded). Some clones in this sample may be carry-over from other donors' samples. The V and J genes are TRBV19 and TRBJ2-4, with D possibly TRBD1 on 5 matching bases. Written as DNA, the CDR3 is TGTGCCAGTAGTATTTCAGGGTTCCCTCGGAACATTCAGTACTTC. Its protein product is CASSISGFPRNIQYF. Filled out from reference TRBV19 and TRBJ2-4, the complete variable domain reads DGGITQSPKYLFRKEGQNVTLSCEQNLNHDAMYWYRQDPGQGLRLIYYSQIVNDFQKGDIAEGYSVSREKKESFPLTVTSAQKNPTAFYLCASSISGFPRNIQYFGAGTRLSVL.